The T cell receptor beta chain described here comes from a study of T cells in Graves' hyperthyroidism and ophthalmopathy. Study-wide results and limits: Using 13 V-J features, a model discriminated ophthalmopathy from stable hyperthyroidism.

Amplification yielded TCR beta CDR3 regions, with RNA transcripts as the source. HTBI primers were used for first-round RT-PCR of the TCR CDR3. TCRdb fed the multiplex PCR reads into MiXCR, producing one record per CDR3 protein. The data show hundreds of thousands of distinct CDR3 sequences, roughly a fifth seen once. Germline V gene data show CDR1 as SGHRS and CDR2 as YFSETQ. The CDR3 contains 16 residues. Germline trimming cut 7 bases from V and 0 bases from J; bases unmatched to any gene: 6. This clonotype was seen more than once but under ten times. Its target is unknown. The PBMCs were taken from approximately 9 ml of fresh peripheral blood.

The sample taken for sequencing was blood. This sequence originates from a man aged 45-65 years with Graves' ophthalmopathy. The chain couples TRBV5-1 to TRBJ2-6, with 8 bases matching TRBD1. The CDR3: CASSVTGGSGANVLTF. The CDR3 DNA reads as TGCGCCAGCTCTGTCACAGGGGGCTCTGGGGCCAACGTCCTGACTTTC. The full variable domain, in which reference TRBV5-1 and TRBJ2-6 provide the parts outside the CDR3, is KAGVTQTPRYLIKTRGQQVTLSCSPISGHRSVSWYQQTPGQGLQFLFEYFSETQRNKGNFPGRFSGRQFSNSRSEMNVSTLELGDSALYLCASSVTGGSGANVLTFGAGSRLTVL.